This T cell receptor beta chain is drawn from a study of T cells in Graves' hyperthyroidism and ophthalmopathy (dated by TCRdb to about 2019). About the full investigation: To identify TCR V-J signatures that set the groups apart, the researchers used a discovery cohort of about a hundred patients, made up of 40 to 45 with Graves' ophthalmopathy and about 55 with stable Graves' hyperthyroidism. Prospective prediction of ophthalmopathy was tested in an independent validation cohort consisting of under 20 hyperthyroidism patients and some 15 patients who later progressed to ophthalmopathy. For training and testing, the 80 to 100 patients in the discovery cohort were randomly divided in a 7:3 ratio. Thyroid tissue and blood T-cell repertoires from about six Graves' hyperthyroidism patients were also compared in the study. After blood sampling, hyperthyroidism patients were treated with methimazole at a starting dose of 30 mg daily, and ophthalmopathy patients were treated with high-dose intravenous methylprednisolone. The paper describes TCR Vbeta CDR3 sequencing of about 140 peripheral blood samples, made up of around 41 ophthalmopathy patients, around 78 hyperthyroidism patients and about 17 progressor patients.

TCR beta CDR3 regions were amplified from RNA transcripts. A first-round RT-PCR of the TCR CDR3 used the HTBI primer set with the Qiagen OneStep RT-PCR kit. A second multiplex PCR round built the libraries, followed by size selection and purification. Sequencing of the libraries was done on an Illumina HiSeq2000 using paired-end 100 bp reads. For the original study's pipeline: SOAPnuke was used to process the raw data, with reads discarded if the reads contained adapters or uncalled bases, had a mean Phred below 15, or lacked an exact constant-primer or identifier match. High-quality paired reads were merged using COPE v1.2.5, and each unique nucleotide sequence was defined as a clonotype. MiTCR v1.1 was used to align the clonotypes against IMGT TRBV, TRBD and TRBJ reference segments. The analysis was restricted to V-J combinations with a frequency above 0.0001, which together covered over 99% of the repertoires. The TCS score was defined as F50 (clonal expansion) divided by E x V (chaos), with BLOSUM62-based TCRdist calculated between CDR3 peptides within each V-J. Welch's t-statistics and random forest reduced 500 to 550 V-J features to about 13, which were used in a naive Bayes classifier (R e1071). The Morisita-Horn index was used to measure how similar the thyroid and blood repertoires were. The public reads were quality trimmed at Q25 with fastp and then assembled into clones with MiXCR by TCRdb, keeping productive beta chains. Under each unique CDR3 protein, matching rows form one entry showing the most common genes and DNA. What appears here as the V and J calls and clone size reflects TCRdb's work, not the paper's. This sample holds about 540,000 distinct CDR3 sequences; more than 45% were observed only once. Jointly, the top ten make up around 7.7% of the sample.

This clonotype was seen repeatedly, ten times or more. There is no known antigen for this receptor. No base quality values were provided; no much bigger clone lies one nucleotide off. A patient counted as having stable Graves' hyperthyroidism if no progression to ophthalmopathy occurred over 18 months of follow-up. Hyperthyroidism patients were newly diagnosed, with disease duration under 2 months, and aged 18 to 65 years. The study excluded patients with uncontrolled infections, other autoimmune diseases, pregnancy or lactation. Clinical symptoms, serum thyroxine and TRAb, thyroid ultrasound, and orbital computed tomography formed the basis for the diagnoses. Trizol reagent was used to extract total RNA, and RNA quality was then checked on an Agilent 2100 Bioanalyzer. Per the germline V gene, SGHTA is the CDR1 and FQGNSA is the CDR2. Counted from cysteine to phenylalanine, this CDR3 has 19 amino acids. Solely the CDR3 DNA is kept, with 57 bases framed from the first base. A distance of 27 bases separates the germline ends of V and J, which lose 4 bases and 3 bases respectively.

Broader findings and caveats from the paper: In validation, progression to ophthalmopathy was predicted by the model with 70.59% sensitivity and roughly 76% specificity, a median of approximately 6.5 months before onset. Sample size was not statistically predetermined, and investigators were not blinded to group allocation. Blood samples also contained most of the expanded thyroid clonotypes (frequency above 0.001), which suggests that blood repertoires may reflect thyroid immune responses. A 13 V-J signature model separated ophthalmopathy from stable hyperthyroidism, with over 85% sensitivity and around 84% specificity in cross-validation and 80%/75% in testing.

The sequence is built from TRBV7-2 and TRBJ2-5; TRBD2 could be the D gene, as 6 bases match. The sample consisted of peripheral blood or thyroid tissue (not recorded which). This sequence was found in a woman between 18 and 30 years old with Graves' hyperthyroidism. The CDR3 region has the sequence CASSSPGLGRREAKETQYF. The DNA reads TGTGCCAGCAGCTCCCCGGGACTTGGGAGGAGGGAGGCAAAAGAGACCCAGTACTTC.